This entry features one T cell receptor (beta chain) sequence. Some clones are missing from TCRdb's copy, which holds only in-frame ones; the method was immunoSEQ multiplex PCR. The sample lists fewer than 110,000 clones; around 80% were seen once. CD3+CD4+ and CD3+CD8+ cells were FACS-sorted from thawed unstimulated PBMCs. This sample is part of a study of T cell clones after liver transplantation. Study details: Samples came from ITN030ST, which attempted immunosuppression withdrawal within 2 years of liver transplantation. At least one year of complete immunosuppression withdrawal without enzymes over twice normal defined tolerance.

Trimming took off 8 bases at V and 7 bases at J, with 22 bases between the two ends. There are 15 residues in the CDR3. Germline CDR1 and CDR2: MDHEN and SYDVKM. The source is a human patient who received a liver transplant. Part of the T cells may come from the graft donor. The chain couples TRBV28 to TRBJ2-3, with D maybe TRBD1 (6 bases). The sample here was CD4+ T cells from blood, taken approximately 43 months after liver transplant. The CDR3 DNA reads as TGTGCCAGCCGTAGTGGGGGCCAGGGGTTTCATACGCAGTATTTT. Translating gives CASRSGGQGFHTQYF.